The 14 T cell receptor beta chains below come from one sample, sequenced in a study of radiation and T cells in renal cell carcinoma. The time point: blood 2 weeks post-SBRT. Treatment denoted: 15 Gy SBRT to primary tumor, nephrectomy 4 weeks later. Data came from immunoSEQ multiplex PCR; TCRdb stores just in-frame clones and leaves some out. Of tens of thousands of clones detected, approximately 83% appear once; the ten largest clones hold 22%. The source material was blood, sampled from a patient whose treatment included radiotherapy and nephrectomy. These receptors were obtained from a woman aged 45-60 years with renal cell carcinoma.

V is TRBV28 and J is TRBJ1-2; 10 positions match TRBD1. Germline V lookup: CDR1 MDHEN, CDR2 SYDVKM. V lost 5 bases to trimming and J lost 4 bases; unmatched junction nucleotides: 10. The CDR3 has 16 amino acids. DNA of the CDR3: TGTGCCAGCAGTGCACCCGGGACAGGGGACGGCTATGGCTACACCTTC. Protein product: CASSAPGTGDGYGYTF.

This clone appeared a single time. V and J are TRBV10-3 and TRBJ2-7; 8 bases line up with TRBD2. The germline V gene encodes CDR1 ENHRY and CDR2 SYGVKD. The CDR3 length is 15 residues. Losses at the gene ends were 4 bases for V and 2 bases for J; bases not matched to a gene: 7. The CDR3 DNA follows: TGTGCCATCAGTGGGCTGGCGGGAGGCGCCTACGAGCAGTACTTC. It codes for CAISGLAGGAYEQYF.

The J gene is TRBJ2-7, the V gene TRBV6-5; TRBD1 matches 9 bases. This CDR3 is built from 16 residues. Per germline, CDR1 MNHEY and CDR2 SVGAGI. Germline trimming cut 0 bases from V and 6 bases from J; bases unmatched to any gene: 9. CDR3 sequence reads: CASSYSFGTGRVEQYF. The CDR3 DNA is TGTGCCAGCAGTTACTCGTTCGGGACAGGGCGTGTCGAGCAGTACTTC.

The genes are TRBV2 and TRBJ2-2; the match to TRBD1 covers 7 bases. V lost 6 bases and J lost 3; bases outside the gene matches: 4. The CDR3 covers 14 residues. CDR1 is SNHLY, CDR2 FYNNEI, per germline. This CDR3 is CASRLDRDTGELFF. In DNA, the CDR3 is TGTGCCAGCAGGCTTGACAGGGACACCGGGGAGCTGTTTTTT. Full variable domain (missing parts from reference TRBV2 and TRBJ2-2): EPEVTQTPSHQVTQMGQEVILRCVPISNHLYFYWYRQILGQKVEFLVSFYNNEISEKSEIFDDQFSVERPDGSNFTLKIRSTKLEDSAMYFCASRLDRDTGELFFGEGSRLTVL.

V and J are TRBV18 and TRBJ1-5; D perhaps matches TRBD1 (6 bases). The CDR3 consists of 17 residues. The V end was cut by 3 bases, the J end by 6 bases, with 21 bases between. CDR1 and CDR2 from the germline V gene are KGHSH and LQKENI. The CDR3 bases are TGTGCCAGCTCACCCGGACAGCTCGGCGTTGGTGCTCAGCCCCAGCATTTT. Its translation: CASSPGQLGVGAQPQHF.

This chain connects TRBV10-3 to TRBJ2-3, with unresolved D. Germline assignment: CDR1 ENHRY and CDR2 SYGVKD. The CDR3 contains 14 residues. V lost 10 bases, J lost 1 base, and 15 bases lay in between. The CDR3 sequence is CATLPQQGTDTQYF. CDR3 DNA sequence: TGTGCCACCCTGCCCCAGCAGGGCACAGATACGCAGTATTTT.

The CDR3 nucleotides are TGTGCCAGCAGCTTACAGGGGGCATCCGCCCCTGAAGCTTTCTTT. It translates to CASSLQGASAPEAFF. The J gene is TRBJ1-1, the V gene TRBV7-2, with 8 bases fitting TRBD1. This CDR3 contains 15 residues. The V segment lost 2 bases and the J segment 6 bases; nucleotides outside the gene matches: 8. CDR1 and CDR2 (germline): SGHTA, FQGNSA.

This sequence joins TRBV5-4 and TRBJ1-2; no reliable D call. CDR3 length: 14 amino acids. Germline values: CDR1 SGHNT, CDR2 YYREEE (reference sequence). Trimming took 4 bases from V and 7 from J, leaving 17 bases between them. CDR3 coding DNA: TGTGCCAGCAGCCTCGACGGTTACCCTCTTGGCTACACCTTC. It specifies CASSLDGYPLGYTF.

This clone was seen a single time. The V gene is TRBV7-2, the J gene TRBJ2-7; D perhaps matches TRBD2 (5 bases). CDR1 is SGHTA, CDR2 FQGNSA, per germline. This CDR3 spans 12 amino acids. Trimming shortened V by 1 base and J by 6 bases, and 7 bases separated the two germline ends. CDR3 amino acids: CASSLVASEQYF. For the CDR3, the DNA is TGTGCCAGCAGCTTAGTAGCGTCCGAGCAGTACTTC.

V and J are TRBV14 and TRBJ1-4; D is uncertain. Per germline, CDR1 SGHDN and CDR2 FVKESK. Trimming removed 1 base from V and 7 bases from J, with 7 bases in between. The CDR3 contains 13 residues. The CDR3: CASSQVGFEKLFF. The DNA of the CDR3 is TGTGCCAGCAGCCAAGTGGGTTTTGAAAAACTGTTTTTT.

This clone was seen just once. The V gene is TRBV25-1, the J gene TRBJ1-2, with 9 nucleotides matching TRBD1. Germline CDR1 and CDR2: MGHDK and SYGVNS. The CDR3 is 15 residues long. The junction had 5 bases not matched to a gene; V was cut back by 1 base and J by 5 bases. The CDR3 reads CASSESTGGWYGYTF. Written as DNA, the CDR3 is TGTGCCAGCAGTGAATCCACAGGGGGCTGGTATGGCTACACCTTC.

V and J are TRBV6-6 and TRBJ1-5; 9 positions agree with TRBD1. This CDR3 comprises 15 residues. Germline CDR1 and CDR2: MNHNY and SVGAGI (reference sequence). V was pared by 7 bases and J by 0 bases, with 4 bases of the junction left unmatched. The CDR3 loop is CASTKTGGSNQPQHF. The CDR3 nucleotides read TGTGCCAGCACAAAGACAGGGGGTAGCAATCAGCCCCAGCATTTT.

The V call is TRBV28, the J call TRBJ1-5, with D possibly being TRBD1 (5 bases). This CDR3 comprises 14 residues. CDR1 MDHEN and CDR2 SYDVKM come from the germline V gene. V was pared by 1 base and J by 7 bases, with 11 bases between. CDR3 sequence (DNA): TGTGCCAGCAGTTTATTCAGGGAAGGGCAGCCCCAGCATTTT. It yields the protein CASSLFREGQPQHF.

The V and J genes are TRBV7-2 and TRBJ2-3; TRBD2 matches 9 bases. CDR3 length equals 17 residues. Germline V CDR1 and CDR2: SGHTA, FQGNSA. The V and J ends lost 1 base and 6 bases, in that order; junction bases with no gene match: 11. The CDR3 DNA follows: TGTGCCAGCAGCTTAGACGTAGCTAGCGGGGCCAGTGATACGCAGTATTTT. Translation: CASSLDVASGASDTQYF.